One TCR beta chain is described in this entry. Its antigen is unknown. The data were taken from a study of T-cell reconstitution after alpha-beta-depleted transplantation in children. Germline CDR1 reads LGHDT; CDR2 reads YNNKEL (reference sequence). V was clipped by 3 bases and J by 3 bases, with 11 bases between them. The CDR3 contains 15 residues. Unique molecular identifiers were used in preparing the TCRbeta library. TCRdb re-called the PCR reads with MiXCR, one entry per CDR3 protein. Of hundreds of thousands of distinct CDR3 sequences in the sample, roughly 11% were seen once. General study results and limits: From surviving recipient T cells and thymic progenitors came the high day-60 TCRbeta diversity observed in some patients. Several hundred expanded graft clones reportedly gave rise to the alpha-beta T cells present about two months after transplant.

This receptor was taken from a male patient aged 2-15 years who had a stem cell transplant for chronic granulomatous disease, so the T cells may come from the graft donor. The sequenced sample was peripheral blood, obtained 180 days after TCRalphabeta/CD19-depleted stem cell transplant. The genes are TRBV3-1 and TRBJ1-4; D unclear. The CDR3 DNA reads TGTGCCAGCAGCCACAATGGGGATTCTAATGAAAAACTGTTTTTT. Translated, it gives CASSHNGDSNEKLFF.